A single sample gave rise to the 30 T cell receptor beta chains below, sequenced in a study of OX40 agonist ivuxolimab in advanced cancers. Clones were read by immunoSEQ multiplex PCR, and TCRdb kept only the in-frame ones, dropping some. The table has some 70,000 clones, over 75% seen once. Material: CD4+ or CD8+ T cells sorted from blood, obtained in a trial of the OX40 agonist ivuxolimab. Receptors originate from an adult with an advanced solid tumor such as melanoma, head and neck, liver or kidney cancer.

The rearrangement links TRBV4-1 to TRBJ2-1; 7 nucleotides align to TRBD1. CDR3 length equals 16 residues. Germline V gene data show CDR1 as MGHRA and CDR2 as YSYEKL. The V segment lost 5 bases and the J segment 2 bases; nucleotides outside the gene matches: 9. The CDR3 region is CASSRGPGQTYNEQFF. DNA for the CDR3: TGCGCCAGCAGCAGAGGACCGGGACAGACCTACAATGAGCAGTTCTTC.

The V gene is TRBV27, the J gene TRBJ2-3, with 11 positions matching TRBD2. V trimming: 6 bases; J trimming: 0 bases; junction bases outside the gene matches: 2. CDR3 length: 15 residues. The V gene's germline CDR1 is MNHEY and CDR2 SMNVEV (reference sequence). The CDR3 sequence is CASRGLAASTDTQYF. The CDR3 DNA follows: TGTGCCAGCAGGGGACTAGCGGCTAGCACAGATACGCAGTATTTT.

The V gene is TRBV5-5, the J gene TRBJ2-5; no clear D gene. The V gene's germline CDR1 is SGHKS and CDR2 YYEKEE (reference sequence). There are 15 residues in the CDR3. V shed 5 bases and J shed 2 bases, with 16 bases lying between them. The CDR3 is CASSTAAPGQETQYF. CDR3 nucleotide sequence: TGTGCCAGCAGTACGGCTGCACCTGGACAAGAGACCCAGTACTTC.

The chain employs TRBV11-2 and TRBJ1-1; D not certain. Germline values: CDR1 SGHAT, CDR2 FQNNGV. V lost 5 bases, J lost 6 bases, and 10 bases lay in between. The CDR3 sequence is 12 residues long. CDR3 region: CASSPLGSEAFF. CDR3 in DNA: TGTGCCAGCAGCCCCCTAGGTTCTGAAGCTTTCTTT.

The rearrangement uses TRBV29-1 and TRBJ2-1, with TRBD2 matching over 14 bases. Losses at the gene ends were 7 bases for V and 6 bases for J; bases not matched to a gene: 23. This CDR3 region has 20 residues. The V gene's germline CDR1 is SQVTM and CDR2 ANQGSEA. CDR3 DNA sequence: TGCAGCGGCGACACCGGGAGGGGTCGACTAGCGGGAGGGACAGGCAATGAGCAGTTCTTC. Its translation is CSGDTGRGRLAGGTGNEQFF.

The gene calls are TRBV30 and TRBJ2-3, with TRBD2 as a possible D gene (7 bases). Trimming stripped 5 bases from V and 6 bases from J, with 12 bases between. This CDR3 is 12 amino acids long. The germline gives CDR1 GTSNPN, CDR2 SVGIG (reference sequence). The CDR3 sequence: CAWRRGGDTQYF. DNA for the CDR3: TGTGCCTGGCGTAGGGGGGGGGATACGCAGTATTTT.

The DNA for the CDR3 is TGTGCCGCCCCCGAGGGCGGCGGTTGGGAGACCCAGTACTTC. Translated, it gives CAAPEGGGWETQYF. The V gene is TRBV10-3, the J gene TRBJ2-5; D is possibly TRBD2 (5 bases). V gave up 11 bases and J gave up 5 bases, with 21 bases separating them. In germline, CDR1 is ENHRY, CDR2 SYGVKD. The CDR3 has 14 residues.

This chain connects TRBV19 to TRBJ1-2; D is ambiguous. V was pared by 0 bases and J by 8 bases, with 19 bases between. The CDR3 totals 16 residues. Per germline, CDR1 LNHDA and CDR2 SQIVND (reference sequence). The CDR3 is CASSIEGTAKKGGYTF. For the CDR3, the DNA is TGTGCCAGTAGTATAGAGGGAACAGCGAAGAAAGGAGGCTACACCTTC.

The chain uses TRBV27 and TRBJ2-7, with a weak D call TRBD1 (6 bases). The V end was cut by 5 bases, the J end by 2 bases, with 13 bases between. CDR3 length: 14 residues. CDR1 is MNHEY, CDR2 SMNVEV, per germline (reference sequence). The DNA of the CDR3 is TGTGCCAGCAGTAGATCAGGGGCGACCTACGAGCAGTACTTC. Translated, it gives CASSRSGATYEQYF.

The V call is TRBV5-1, the J call TRBJ2-7; TRBD1 matches at 7 bases. The length of the CDR3 is 16 residues. Germline trimming cut 1 base from V and 0 bases from J; bases unmatched to any gene: 7. Germline CDR1 and CDR2: SGHRS and YFSETQ. CDR3 sequence (DNA): TGCGCCAGCAGCTTGCTGGCACAGGGGAGCTCCTACGAGCAGTACTTC. This gives the protein CASSLLAQGSSYEQYF.

The chain is built from TRBV6-1 and TRBJ1-2; D is ambiguous. CDR1 MNHNS and CDR2 SASEGT come from the germline V gene. Trimming took 5 bases from V and 0 from J, leaving 10 bases between them. The CDR3 contains 14 residues. The CDR3 DNA reads as TGTGCCAGCAGTCTGACACCCTCTAACTATGGCTACACCTTC. This sequence encodes CASSLTPSNYGYTF.

As DNA, the CDR3 is TGCGCCAGCAGCTTGGCCGCAAAACGGAGCCAAGAGACCCAGTACTTC. Translated: CASSLAAKRSQETQYF. V usage is TRBV5-1 and J usage is TRBJ2-5, with D hard to call. The germline gives CDR1 SGHRS, CDR2 YFSETQ. The CDR3 is 16 amino acids. Trimming pared 0 bases from V and 1 base from J, leaving 13 bases between.

This clone showed up just once. V is TRBV14 and J is TRBJ2-1; D gene unclear. This CDR3 contains 17 residues. Deletions cut 1 base from V and 0 bases from J, with 13 bases between. The V gene's germline CDR1 is SGHDN and CDR2 FVKESK. The CDR3 DNA is TGTGCCAGCAGCCAAGTTGTCGCGGTCAGCTCCTACAATGAGCAGTTCTTC. This codes for CASSQVVAVSSYNEQFF.

This clone appeared a single time. The V gene is TRBV21-1, the J gene TRBJ2-1; TRBD1, as called in the table, went unchecked against the DNA. TRBV21-1 is a pseudogene locus. There are 12 residues in the CDR3. CDR3 DNA: TGTGCCAGCGTACAGGGTTGCATTGAGCAGTTCTTC. Protein: CASVQGCIEQFF.

V gene TRBV6-6 combines with J gene TRBJ2-1; the match to TRBD2 covers 11 bases. Germline V gene lookup returns CDR1 MNHNY and CDR2 SVGAGI (reference sequence). The V and J ends lost 8 bases and 7 bases, in that order; junction bases with no gene match: 7. This CDR3 is built from 14 residues. The CDR3 loop is CASVTSGSSNEQFF. CDR3 bases: TGTGCCAGCGTAACTAGCGGGAGCTCGAATGAGCAGTTCTTC.

The chain employs TRBV7-9 and TRBJ2-7; D gene unclear. This CDR3 is 16 amino acids long. Germline V gene data show CDR1 as SEHNR and CDR2 as FQNEAQ (reference sequence). V lost 5 bases, J lost 0 bases, and 17 bases lay in between. The CDR3 here is CASSPETAPSSYEQYF. The CDR3 nucleotides read TGTGCCAGCAGCCCCGAGACCGCGCCGAGCTCCTACGAGCAGTACTTC. The full variable domain, completed using reference TRBV7-9 and TRBJ2-7, is DTGVSQNPRHKITKRGQNVTFRCDPISEHNRLYWYRQTLGQGPEFLTYFQNEAQLEKSRLLSDRFSAERPKGSFSTLEIQRTEQGDSAMYLCASSPETAPSSYEQYFGPGTRLTVT.

The chain couples TRBV11-1 to TRBJ2-3; D is perhaps TRBD1 or TRBD2 (6 bases each). Trimming cost V 1 base and J 2 bases, with 13 bases left between them. The CDR3 is made up of 16 amino acids. Per germline, CDR1 SGHAT and CDR2 FQDESV (reference sequence). The CDR3 spells CASSLVTGAVTDTQYF. CDR3 nucleotides: TGTGCCAGCAGCTTAGTTACGGGGGCCGTCACAGATACGCAGTATTTT.

The chain couples TRBV6-5 to TRBJ2-3; no clear D gene. The germline V gene has CDR1 MNHEY and CDR2 SVGAGI. The length of the CDR3 is 15 residues. Trimming removed 5 bases at V and 4 bases at J, with 16 bases between. DNA for the CDR3: TGTGCCAGCAGTGTGGGGTACCCCGGGCCAGATACGCAGTATTTT. The encoded protein is CASSVGYPGPDTQYF.

The chain uses TRBV5-1 and TRBJ1-1; possible D gene TRBD1, 6 bases. The CDR3 extends over 13 amino acids. V shed 5 bases and J shed 1 base, with 9 bases lying between them. CDR1 SGHRS and CDR2 YFSETQ come from the germline V gene. CDR3 sequence (DNA): TGCGCCAGCAGGCTGGGACAGAACACTGAAGCTTTCTTT. It yields the protein CASRLGQNTEAFF.

The chain is built from TRBV5-1 and TRBJ2-3, with a tentative D call TRBD1 (7 bases). The V gene lost 2 bases and the J gene lost 4 bases, with 14 bases spanning the gap. Germline V lookup: CDR1 SGHRS, CDR2 YFSETQ. CDR3 length equals 15 residues. This CDR3 is CASSFSGGSADTQYF. The CDR3 DNA sequence: TGCGCCAGCAGCTTCTCAGGGGGGAGCGCAGATACGCAGTATTTT.

The CDR3 sequence is CASRAESNSGNTIYF. CDR3 DNA: TGTGCCAGCAGAGCGGAGAGTAACTCTGGAAACACCATATATTTT. The rearrangement joins TRBV6-5 to TRBJ1-3, with D hard to call. The CDR3 consists of 15 residues. The ends were cut back, 6 bases at V and 0 bases at J, with 12 bases in the middle. Germline assignment: CDR1 MNHEY and CDR2 SVGAGI.

The chain has TRBV28 and TRBJ1-1, with 8 bases identical to TRBD1. This CDR3 contains 14 residues. With V trimmed by 5 bases and J by 6 bases, 8 bases remained unmatched. In germline, CDR1 is MDHEN, CDR2 SYDVKM. Written as DNA, the CDR3 is TGTGCCAGCAGTAAACGACTCAGGGGGCCTGAAGCTTTCTTT. Encoded protein: CASSKRLRGPEAFF.

The chain links TRBV12-5 to TRBJ2-5; D is tentatively TRBD1 or TRBD2 (5 bases each). Looked up from germline, CDR1 is LGHNT and CDR2 is FRNRAP. CDR3 length: 15 residues. Between the trimmed V and J ends, which lost 7 bases and 5 bases, there was a span of 20 bases. The CDR3 here is CASAPGTLLGETQYF. As DNA, the CDR3 is TGTGCTAGTGCGCCCGGGACGTTGCTTGGGGAGACCCAGTACTTC.

The rearrangement joins TRBV5-1 to TRBJ2-5; 9 bases align to TRBD1. Germline loops: CDR1 SGHRS, CDR2 YFSETQ. The V gene end was trimmed by 0 bases and the J gene end by 4 bases; junction bases not matched to a gene: 7. The CDR3 spans 16 residues. The DNA for the CDR3 is TGCGCCAGCAGCTTGGGGGGACAGGGTCGGGGAGAGACCCAGTACTTC. It encodes CASSLGGQGRGETQYF.

The CDR3 is CASSLGSASGGTDTQYF. As DNA, the CDR3 is TGCGCCAGCAGCTTGGGGTCGGCTAGCGGGGGCACAGATACGCAGTATTTT. The J gene is TRBJ2-3, the V gene TRBV5-1; TRBD2 matches at 9 bases. The CDR3 covers 17 residues. From germline, CDR1 is SGHRS and CDR2 YFSETQ. With V trimmed by 0 bases and J by 1 base, 6 bases remained unmatched.

In its sample, this clone was seen a few times. The chain carries TRBV19 and TRBJ2-2; 7 bases fit TRBD1. Trimming took 10 bases from V and 0 from J; bases not matched to a gene: 11. This CDR3 contains 16 residues. The V gene's germline CDR1 is LNHDA and CDR2 SQIVND (reference sequence). This chain's CDR3 is CATGQVLFANTGELFF. The CDR3 DNA reads as TGTGCCACCGGACAGGTCTTGTTCGCGAACACCGGGGAGCTGTTTTTT.

The chain employs TRBV10-3 and TRBJ1-5; D is unclear. The CDR3 covers 15 residues. Germline-derived CDR1 and CDR2 are ENHRY and SYGVKD. With 3 bases removed from V and 0 bases from J, the gap between germline ends came to 9 bases. CDR3 sequence: CAISDPRYSNQPQHF. Here the CDR3 DNA reads TGTGCCATCAGTGACCCACGATATAGCAATCAGCCCCAGCATTTT.

This chain connects TRBV11-1 to TRBJ2-4; D tentatively fits TRBD1 or TRBD2 (6 bases each). V gave up 2 bases and J gave up 6 bases, with 11 bases separating them. This CDR3 contains 14 residues. Looked up from germline, CDR1 is SGHAT and CDR2 is FQDESV (reference sequence). CDR3 coding DNA: TGTGCCAGCAGCTTACGGGAGACAGGAAACATTCAGTACTTC. Its protein is CASSLRETGNIQYF.

V gene TRBV9 combines with J gene TRBJ2-3, with TRBD1 as a possible D gene (7 bases). V was shortened by 4 bases and J by 0 bases, with 12 bases between the two germline ends. Germline loops: CDR1 SGDLS, CDR2 YYNGEE. The CDR3 consists of 15 residues. CDR3: CASSTQGTSTDTQYF. The DNA of the CDR3 is TGTGCCAGCAGCACACAGGGGACTAGCACAGATACGCAGTATTTT.

The J gene is TRBJ2-5, the V gene TRBV28; no definite D call. V was shortened by 7 bases and J by 10 bases, with 16 bases between the two germline ends. The CDR3 length is 12 residues. Germline V lookup: CDR1 MDHEN, CDR2 SYDVKM. The CDR3: CASTHPDRRQYF. CDR3 bases: TGTGCCAGCACCCACCCGGACCGTCGCCAGTACTTC.